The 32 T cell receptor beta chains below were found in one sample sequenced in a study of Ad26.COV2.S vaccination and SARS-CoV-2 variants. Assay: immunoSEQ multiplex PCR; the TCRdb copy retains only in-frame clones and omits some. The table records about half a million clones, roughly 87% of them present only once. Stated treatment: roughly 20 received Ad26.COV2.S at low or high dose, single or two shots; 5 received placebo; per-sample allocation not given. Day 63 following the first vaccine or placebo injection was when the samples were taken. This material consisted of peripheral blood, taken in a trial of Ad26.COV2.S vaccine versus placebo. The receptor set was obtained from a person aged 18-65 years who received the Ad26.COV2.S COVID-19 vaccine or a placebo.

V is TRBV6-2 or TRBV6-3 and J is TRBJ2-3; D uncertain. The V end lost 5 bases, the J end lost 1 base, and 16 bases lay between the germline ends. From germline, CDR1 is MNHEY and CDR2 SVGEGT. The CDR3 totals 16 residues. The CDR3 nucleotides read TGTGCCAGCAGTCACTACACCCTTAGGGGCACAGATACGCAGTATTTT. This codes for CASSHYTLRGTDTQYF.

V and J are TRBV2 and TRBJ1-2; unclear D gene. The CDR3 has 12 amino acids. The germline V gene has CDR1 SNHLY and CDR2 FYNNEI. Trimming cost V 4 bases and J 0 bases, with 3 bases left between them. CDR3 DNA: TGTGCCAGCAGTGGGACTAACTATGGCTACACCTTC. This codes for CASSGTNYGYTF.

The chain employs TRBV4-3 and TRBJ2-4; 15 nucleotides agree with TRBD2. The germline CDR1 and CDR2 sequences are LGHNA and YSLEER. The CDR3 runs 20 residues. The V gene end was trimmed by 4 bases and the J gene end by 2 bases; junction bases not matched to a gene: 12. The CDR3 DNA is TGCGCCAGCAGCCCGTCCCCGGGACTAGCGGGGGGCCCGACCAAAAACATTCAGTACTTC. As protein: CASSPSPGLAGGPTKNIQYF.

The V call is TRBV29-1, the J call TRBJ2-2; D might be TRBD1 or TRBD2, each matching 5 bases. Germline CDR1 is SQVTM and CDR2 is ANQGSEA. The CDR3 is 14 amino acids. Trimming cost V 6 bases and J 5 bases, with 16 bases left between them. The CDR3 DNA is TGCAGCGTCCTTCCGGGACGGTTAACCGGGGAGCTGTTTTTT. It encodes CSVLPGRLTGELFF.

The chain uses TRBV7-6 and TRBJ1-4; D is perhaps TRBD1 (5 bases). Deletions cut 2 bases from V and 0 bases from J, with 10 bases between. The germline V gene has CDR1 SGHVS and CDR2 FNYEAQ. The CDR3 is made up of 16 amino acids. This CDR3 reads CASSLYGGTTNEKLFF. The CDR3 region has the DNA TGTGCCAGCAGCTTATATGGGGGGACAACTAATGAAAAACTGTTTTTT.

CDR3 in DNA: TGTGCCAGCAGCTTCCTTATGACTAGAGCCTACGAGCAGTACTTC. It is translated as CASSFLMTRAYEQYF. The chain has TRBV7-8 and TRBJ2-7, with D possibly TRBD2 on 6 matching bases. The CDR3 covers 15 residues. Germline V gives CDR1 SGHVS, CDR2 FQNEAQ. The V end lost 3 bases, the J end lost 2 bases, and 14 bases lay between the germline ends.

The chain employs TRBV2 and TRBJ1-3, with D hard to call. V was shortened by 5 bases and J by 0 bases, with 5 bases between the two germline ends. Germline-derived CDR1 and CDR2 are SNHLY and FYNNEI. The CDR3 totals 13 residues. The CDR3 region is CASSWASGNTIYF. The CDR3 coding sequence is TGTGCCAGCAGTTGGGCCTCTGGAAACACCATATATTTT. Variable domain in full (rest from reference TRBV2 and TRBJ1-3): EPEVTQTPSHQVTQMGQEVILRCVPISNHLYFYWYRQILGQKVEFLVSFYNNEISEKSEIFDDQFSVERPDGSNFTLKIRSTKLEDSAMYFCASSWASGNTIYFGEGSWLTVV.

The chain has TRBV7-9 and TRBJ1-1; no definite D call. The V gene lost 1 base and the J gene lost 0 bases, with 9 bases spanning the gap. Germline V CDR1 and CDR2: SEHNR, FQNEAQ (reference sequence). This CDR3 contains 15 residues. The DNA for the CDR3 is TGTGCCAGCAGCTTAGGTCCAGGAGTGAACACTGAAGCTTTCTTT. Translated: CASSLGPGVNTEAFF.

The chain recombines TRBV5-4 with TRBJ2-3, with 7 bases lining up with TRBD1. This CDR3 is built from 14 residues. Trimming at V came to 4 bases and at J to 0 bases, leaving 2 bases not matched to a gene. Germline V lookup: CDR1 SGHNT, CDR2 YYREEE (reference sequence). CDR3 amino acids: CASSRDRSTDTQYF. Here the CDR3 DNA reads TGTGCCAGCAGCCGGGACAGAAGCACAGATACGCAGTATTTT.

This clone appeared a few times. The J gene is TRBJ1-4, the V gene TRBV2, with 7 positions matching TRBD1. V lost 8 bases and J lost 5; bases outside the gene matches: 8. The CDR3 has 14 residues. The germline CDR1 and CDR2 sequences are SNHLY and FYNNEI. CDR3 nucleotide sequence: TGTGCCAGCGGGGACAGCACCGCCAATGAAAAACTGTTTTTT. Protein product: CASGDSTANEKLFF. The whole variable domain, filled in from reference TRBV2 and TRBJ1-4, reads EPEVTQTPSHQVTQMGQEVILRCVPISNHLYFYWYRQILGQKVEFLVSFYNNEISEKSEIFDDQFSVERPDGSNFTLKIRSTKLEDSAMYFCASGDSTANEKLFFGSGTQLSVL.

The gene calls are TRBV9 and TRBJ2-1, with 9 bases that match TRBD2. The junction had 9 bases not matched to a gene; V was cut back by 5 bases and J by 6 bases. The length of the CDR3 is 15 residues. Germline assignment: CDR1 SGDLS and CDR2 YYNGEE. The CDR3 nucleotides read TGTGCCAGCAGTGTTGGACTAGCGACCATCAATGAGCAGTTCTTC. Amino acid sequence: CASSVGLATINEQFF.

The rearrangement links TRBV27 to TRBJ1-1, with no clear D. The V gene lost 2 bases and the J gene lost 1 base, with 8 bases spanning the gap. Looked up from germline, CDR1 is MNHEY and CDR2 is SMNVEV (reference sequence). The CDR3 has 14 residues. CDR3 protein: CASSLVPGNTEAFF. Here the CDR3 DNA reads TGTGCCAGCAGTTTAGTTCCCGGGAACACTGAAGCTTTCTTT.

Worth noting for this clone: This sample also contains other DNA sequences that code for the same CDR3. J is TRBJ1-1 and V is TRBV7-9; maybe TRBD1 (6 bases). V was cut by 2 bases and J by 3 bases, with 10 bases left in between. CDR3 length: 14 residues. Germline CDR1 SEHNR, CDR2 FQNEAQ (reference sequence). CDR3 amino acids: CASSLSGGHTEAFF. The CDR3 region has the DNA TGTGCCAGCAGCTTATCGGGGGGGCACACTGAAGCTTTCTTT.

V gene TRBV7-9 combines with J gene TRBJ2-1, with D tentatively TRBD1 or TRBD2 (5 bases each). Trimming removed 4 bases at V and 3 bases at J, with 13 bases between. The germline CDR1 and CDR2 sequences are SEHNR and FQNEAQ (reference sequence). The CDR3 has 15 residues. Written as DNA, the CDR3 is TGTGCCAGCAGCTCGGGGCCAAGAGTCTACAATGAGCAGTTCTTC. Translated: CASSSGPRVYNEQFF.

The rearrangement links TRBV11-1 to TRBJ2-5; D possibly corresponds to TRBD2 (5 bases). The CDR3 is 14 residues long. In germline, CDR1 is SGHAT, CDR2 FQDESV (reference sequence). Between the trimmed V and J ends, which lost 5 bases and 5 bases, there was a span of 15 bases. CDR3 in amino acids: CASSTRRERETQYF. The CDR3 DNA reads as TGTGCCAGCAGCACAAGACGGGAAAGGGAGACCCAGTACTTC. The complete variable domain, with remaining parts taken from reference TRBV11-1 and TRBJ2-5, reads EAEVAQSPRYKITEKSQAVAFWCDPISGHATLYWYRQILGQGPELLVQFQDESVVDDSQLPKDRFSAERLKGVDSTLKIQPAELGDSAMYLCASSTRRERETQYFGPGTRLLVL.

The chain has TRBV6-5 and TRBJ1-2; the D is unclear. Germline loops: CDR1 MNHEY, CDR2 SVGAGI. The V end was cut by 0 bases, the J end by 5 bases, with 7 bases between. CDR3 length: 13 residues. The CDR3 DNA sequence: TGTGCCAGCAGTTACTCGAGTCTATATGGCTACACCTTC. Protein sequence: CASSYSSLYGYTF.

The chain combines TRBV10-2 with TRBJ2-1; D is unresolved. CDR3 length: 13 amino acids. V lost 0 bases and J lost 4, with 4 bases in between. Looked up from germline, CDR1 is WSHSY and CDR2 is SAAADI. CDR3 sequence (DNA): TGCGCCAGCAGTGAGTCCGGTTACAATGAGCAGTTCTTC. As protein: CASSESGYNEQFF.

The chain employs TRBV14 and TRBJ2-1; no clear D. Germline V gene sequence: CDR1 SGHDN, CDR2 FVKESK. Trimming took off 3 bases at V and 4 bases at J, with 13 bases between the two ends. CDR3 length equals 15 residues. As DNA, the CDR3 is TGTGCCAGCAGCCAGCAGGCAGAAATATACAATGAGCAGTTCTTC. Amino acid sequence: CASSQQAEIYNEQFF.

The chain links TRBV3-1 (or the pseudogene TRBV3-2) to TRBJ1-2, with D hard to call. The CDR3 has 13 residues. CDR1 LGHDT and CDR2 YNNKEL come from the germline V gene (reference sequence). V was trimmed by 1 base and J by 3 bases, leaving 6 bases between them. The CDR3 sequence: CASSQGRDYGYTF. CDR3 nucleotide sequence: TGTGCCAGCAGCCAAGGGAGGGACTATGGCTACACCTTC.

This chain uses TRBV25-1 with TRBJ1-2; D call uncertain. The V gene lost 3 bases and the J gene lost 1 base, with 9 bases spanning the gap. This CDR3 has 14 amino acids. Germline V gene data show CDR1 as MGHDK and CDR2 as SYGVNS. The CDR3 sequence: CASSDRDNNYGYTF. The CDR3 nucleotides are TGTGCCAGCAGTGACCGCGATAATAACTATGGCTACACCTTC.

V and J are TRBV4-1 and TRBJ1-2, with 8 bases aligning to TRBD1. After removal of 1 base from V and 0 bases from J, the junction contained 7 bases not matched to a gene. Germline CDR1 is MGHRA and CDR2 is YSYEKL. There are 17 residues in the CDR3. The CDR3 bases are TGCGCCAGCAGCCAAGCAGACCGGGACAGGCCTAACTATGGCTACACCTTC. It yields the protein CASSQADRDRPNYGYTF.

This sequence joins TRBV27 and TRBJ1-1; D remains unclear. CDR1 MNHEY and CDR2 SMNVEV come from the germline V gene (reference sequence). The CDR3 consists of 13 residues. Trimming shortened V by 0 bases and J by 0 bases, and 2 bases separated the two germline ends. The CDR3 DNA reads TGTGCCAGCAGTTTATCGATGAACACTGAAGCTTTCTTT. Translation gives CASSLSMNTEAFF.

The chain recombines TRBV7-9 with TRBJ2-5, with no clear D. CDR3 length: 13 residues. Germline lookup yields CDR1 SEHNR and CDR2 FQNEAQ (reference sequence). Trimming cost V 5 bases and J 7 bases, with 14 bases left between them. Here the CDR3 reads CASSRGSGATQYF. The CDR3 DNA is TGTGCCAGCAGCAGAGGTTCGGGCGCGACCCAGTACTTC. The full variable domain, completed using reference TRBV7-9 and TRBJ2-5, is DTGVSQNPRHKITKRGQNVTFRCDPISEHNRLYWYRQTLGQGPEFLTYFQNEAQLEKSRLLSDRFSAERPKGSFSTLEIQRTEQGDSAMYLCASSRGSGATQYFGPGTRLLVL.

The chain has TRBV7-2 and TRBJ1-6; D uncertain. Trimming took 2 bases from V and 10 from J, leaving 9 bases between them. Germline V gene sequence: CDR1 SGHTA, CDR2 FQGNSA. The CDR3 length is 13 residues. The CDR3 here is CASSLRLGSPLHF. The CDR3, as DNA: TGTGCCAGCAGCTTAAGGCTGGGGTCACCCCTCCACTTT.

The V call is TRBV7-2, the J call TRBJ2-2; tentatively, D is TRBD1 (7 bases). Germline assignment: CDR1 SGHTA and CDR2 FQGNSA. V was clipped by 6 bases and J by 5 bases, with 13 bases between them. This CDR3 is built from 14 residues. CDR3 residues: CASSPAGGTGELFF. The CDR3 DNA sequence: TGTGCCAGCAGTCCAGCAGGGGGGACCGGGGAGCTGTTTTTT.

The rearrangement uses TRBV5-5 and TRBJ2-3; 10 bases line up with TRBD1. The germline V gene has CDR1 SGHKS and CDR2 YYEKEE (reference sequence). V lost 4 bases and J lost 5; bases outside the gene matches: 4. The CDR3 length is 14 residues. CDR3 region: CASSTGTGVDTQYF. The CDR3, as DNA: TGTGCCAGCAGCACAGGGACAGGGGTAGATACGCAGTATTTT.

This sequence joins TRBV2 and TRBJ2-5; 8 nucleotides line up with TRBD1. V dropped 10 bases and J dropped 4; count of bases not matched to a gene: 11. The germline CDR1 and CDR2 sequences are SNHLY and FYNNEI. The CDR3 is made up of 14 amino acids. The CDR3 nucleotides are TGTGCCACCCAGAGGTCGCAGGGGGCAGAGACCCAGTACTTC. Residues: CATQRSQGAETQYF.

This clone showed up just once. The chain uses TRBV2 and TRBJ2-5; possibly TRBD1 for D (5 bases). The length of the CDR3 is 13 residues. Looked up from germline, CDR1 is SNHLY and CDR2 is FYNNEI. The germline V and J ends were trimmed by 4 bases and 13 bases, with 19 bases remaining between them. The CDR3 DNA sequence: TGTGCCAGCAGTGTCGTCCCAGGGTTGATCGGGTACTTC. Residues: CASSVVPGLIGYF.

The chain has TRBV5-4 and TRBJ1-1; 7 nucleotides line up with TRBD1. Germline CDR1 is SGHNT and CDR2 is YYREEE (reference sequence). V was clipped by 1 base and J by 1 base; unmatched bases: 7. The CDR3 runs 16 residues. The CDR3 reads CASSLSWGTANTEAFF. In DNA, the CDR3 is TGTGCCAGCAGCTTGTCTTGGGGGACAGCGAACACTGAAGCTTTCTTT.

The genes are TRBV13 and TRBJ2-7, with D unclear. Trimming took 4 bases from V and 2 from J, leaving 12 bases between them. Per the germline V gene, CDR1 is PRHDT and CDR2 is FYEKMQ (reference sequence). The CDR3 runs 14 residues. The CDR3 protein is CASSSEHSPYEQYF. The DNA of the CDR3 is TGTGCCAGCAGCTCCGAACACTCACCCTACGAGCAGTACTTC.

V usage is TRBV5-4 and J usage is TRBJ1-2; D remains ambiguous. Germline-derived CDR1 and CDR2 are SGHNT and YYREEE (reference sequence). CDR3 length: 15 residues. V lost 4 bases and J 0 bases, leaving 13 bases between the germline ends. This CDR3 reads CASSRSPATNYGYTF. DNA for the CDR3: TGTGCCAGCAGCCGGAGCCCCGCCACTAACTATGGCTACACCTTC. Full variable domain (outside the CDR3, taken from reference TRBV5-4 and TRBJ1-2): ETGVTQSPTHLIKTRGQQVTLRCSSQSGHNTVSWYQQALGQGPQFIFQYYREEENGRGNFPPRFSGLQFPNYSSELNVNALELDDSALYLCASSRSPATNYGYTFGSGTRLTVV.

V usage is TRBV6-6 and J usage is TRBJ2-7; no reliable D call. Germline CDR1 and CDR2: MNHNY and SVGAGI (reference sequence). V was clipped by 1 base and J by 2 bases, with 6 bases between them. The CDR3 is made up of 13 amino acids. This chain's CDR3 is CASSYYTTYEQYF. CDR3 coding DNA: TGTGCCAGCAGTTACTACACGACCTACGAGCAGTACTTC.